The 22 T cell receptor beta chains presented below share a single source sample, sequenced in a study of blood T cells in healthy people across ages. Primed by a sample-barcoded 5' primer and a J-beta primer mix, a second PCR proceeded for 7 to 11 cycles. TCRdb re-called the 5' RACE reads through MiXCR, storing one row per CDR3 protein. The data contain roughly 1.5 million distinct CDR3 sequences, less than 45% of them singletons. Sequenced sample: blood. Receptors were obtained from a woman younger than 35 in good health.

This clonotype was seen more than once but under ten times. This chain uses TRBV12-3 or TRBV12-4 with TRBJ2-5; 11 nucleotides align to TRBD1. Matching the DNA end better, TRBJ2-7 makes the J call doubtful. The CDR3 is 15 amino acids. The chain's CDR3 is CASRKPGQGDYEQYF. CDR3 nucleotide sequence: TGTGCCAGCAGAAAACCGGGACAGGGGGACTACGAGCAGTACTTC.

The V gene is TRBV2, the J gene TRBJ2-5; perhaps TRBD2 as D (5 bases). Between the trimmed V and J ends, which lost 8 bases and 2 bases, there was a span of 15 bases. Germline V gene sequence: CDR1 SNHLY, CDR2 FYNNEI. The CDR3 totals 14 residues. The chain's CDR3 is CASRTRVLQETQYF. The CDR3 DNA sequence: TGTGCCAGCCGCACGCGGGTCCTACAAGAGACCCAGTACTTC.

This clonotype was detected a few times. The V gene is TRBV13, the J gene TRBJ2-5; D may be TRBD2 (6 bases). Germline CDR1 reads PRHDT; CDR2 reads FYEKMQ (reference sequence). V shed 4 bases and J shed 5 bases, with 23 bases lying between them. CDR3 size: 17 residues. CDR3 coding DNA: TGTGCCAGCAGCTCCGCGGGACGTTCTTTCTCTCCGGAGACCCAGTACTTC. It is translated as CASSSAGRSFSPETQYF.

CDR3 sequence: CASSPTRRKGPDEQFF. The CDR3 DNA reads as TGTGCCAGCAGTCCCACGCGACGAAAGGGACCCGATGAGCAGTTCTTC. This chain joins TRBV2 and TRBJ2-1; D may match TRBD1 or TRBD2 (5 bases each). Between the trimmed V and J ends, which lost 5 bases and 8 bases, there was a span of 22 bases. This CDR3 contains 16 residues. Germline values: CDR1 SNHLY, CDR2 FYNNEI.

The J gene is TRBJ1-2, the V gene TRBV6-6, with D possibly TRBD1 on 5 matching bases. This CDR3 has 14 residues. Germline CDR1 and CDR2: MNHNY and SVGAGI (reference sequence). Trimming took off 2 bases at V and 5 bases at J, with 12 bases between the two ends. CDR3 coding DNA: TGTGCCAGCAGTTACGCCCATGGGGGTTATGGCTACACCTTC. As protein: CASSYAHGGYGYTF.

The rearrangement uses TRBV7-2 and TRBJ2-1; D is perhaps TRBD2 (5 bases). The length of the CDR3 is 14 residues. The germline V gene has CDR1 SGHTA and CDR2 FQGNSA. The V and J ends lost 2 bases and 3 bases respectively, with 8 bases between them. The DNA of the CDR3 is TGTGCCAGCAGCTTATACGGGAACTACAATGAGCAGTTCTTC. This encodes CASSLYGNYNEQFF. Full variable domain (remainder filled in from reference TRBV7-2 and TRBJ2-1): GAGVSQSPSNKVTEKGKDVELRCDPISGHTALYWYRQSLGQGLEFLIYFQGNSAPDKSGLPSDRFSAERTGGSVSTLTIQRTQQEDSAVYLCASSLYGNYNEQFFGPGTRLTVL.

Concerning this clonotype: The junction departs from germline at one end; a sequencing error may be responsible. V is TRBV10-3 and J is TRBJ1-4; 10 positions match TRBD1. This CDR3 region has 18 residues. Germline V CDR1 and CDR2: ENHRY, SYGVKD. The DNA for the CDR3 is TGTGCCACCAAAACCGGGACAGGGGAACTTGCAACTGATGAAAAACTGTTTTTT. Translation: CATKTGTGELATDEKLFF.

The chain combines TRBV25-1 with TRBJ1-5; D not certain. V shed 0 bases and J shed 7 bases, with 7 bases lying between them. The CDR3 consists of 13 residues. Germline V gene sequence: CDR1 MGHDK, CDR2 SYGVNS. The CDR3 DNA is TGTGCCAGCAGTGAATATGGTCCGCAGCCCCAGCATTTT. Residues: CASSEYGPQPQHF.

About this clonotype itself: A read error may account for a junction end that differs from germline. The chain joins TRBV12-3 or TRBV12-4 to TRBJ2-5, with 7 bases lining up with TRBD1. This CDR3 is 13 amino acids long. For the CDR3, the DNA is TGTGTCAGCAGCCTTTCTCGACAGGGCCGGGAGTACTTC. As protein: CVSSLSRQGREYF.

The chain couples TRBV7-2 to TRBJ2-7; 7 nucleotides align to TRBD1. V trimming: 4 bases; J trimming: 5 bases; junction bases outside the gene matches: 8. CDR3 size: 14 residues. The germline V gene encodes CDR1 SGHTA and CDR2 FQGNSA. The DNA of the CDR3 is TGTGCCAGCAGCTCGACAGGGATTTCTAACGAGCAGTACTTC. Its translation: CASSSTGISNEQYF.

This clonotype was counted only a few times. The chain links TRBV12-3 or TRBV12-4 to TRBJ2-3, with TRBD2 as a possible D gene (6 bases). V was cut by 5 bases and J by 6 bases, with 18 bases left in between. The CDR3 has 15 amino acids. This chain's CDR3 is CASSQRAPPGDTQYF. For the CDR3, the DNA is TGTGCCAGCAGTCAGCGGGCCCCCCCCGGTGATACGCAGTATTTT.

This clonotype occurred a few times. This sequence joins TRBV7-8 and TRBJ2-3, with 14 bases aligning to TRBD2. The trim removed 0 bases at V and 0 bases at J, leaving 8 bases unmatched. The CDR3 loop spans 20 amino acids. Germline lookup yields CDR1 SGHVS and CDR2 FQNEAQ. The CDR3 loop is CASSLAMGLAGDGSTDTQYF. CDR3 nucleotides: TGTGCCAGCAGCTTAGCGATGGGACTAGCGGGGGACGGTAGCACAGATACGCAGTATTTT.

The V and J genes are TRBV27 and TRBJ1-2, with D possibly TRBD1 on 6 matching bases. V lost 0 bases and J 4 bases, leaving 12 bases between the germline ends. The CDR3 is made up of 15 amino acids. The germline V gene encodes CDR1 MNHEY and CDR2 SMNVEV (reference sequence). For the CDR3, the DNA is TGTGCCAGCAGTTTATCGTCAGGGGAGGCCTATGGCTACACCTTC. Translating it yields CASSLSSGEAYGYTF.

This clonotype was recorded a few times. The chain uses TRBV25-1 and TRBJ1-1; D gene unclear. Germline V CDR1 and CDR2: MGHDK, SYGVNS. Trimming cost V 3 bases and J 1 base, with 18 bases left between them. The CDR3 runs 17 residues. The CDR3: CASSDDGGRMSNTEAFF. The CDR3 bases are TGTGCCAGCAGTGATGATGGAGGTAGGATGTCGAACACTGAAGCTTTCTTT.

V and J are TRBV4-3 and TRBJ1-1; D not resolved. The V and J ends lost 0 bases and 0 bases respectively, with 8 bases between them. Germline lookup yields CDR1 LGHNA and CDR2 YSLEER. The CDR3 consists of 15 residues. The CDR3 DNA sequence: TGCGCCAGCAGCCAAGATAGATACATGAACACTGAAGCTTTCTTT. This translates into CASSQDRYMNTEAFF.

The J gene is TRBJ2-7, the V gene TRBV7-9; tentatively, D is TRBD1 or TRBD2 (6 bases each). CDR3 size: 14 residues. Per germline, CDR1 SEHNR and CDR2 FQNEAQ (reference sequence). V lost 0 bases, J lost 5 bases, and 11 bases lay in between. The CDR3 spells CASSLAGGKNEQYF. The DNA of the CDR3 is TGTGCCAGCAGCTTAGCAGGGGGGAAGAACGAGCAGTACTTC.

This sequence joins TRBV20-1 and TRBJ1-2, with D possibly TRBD1 on 6 matching bases. V lost 6 bases to trimming and J lost 4 bases, with 15 bases between them. Germline V gene data show CDR1 as DFQATT and CDR2 as SNEGSKA (reference sequence). The CDR3 runs 13 residues. CDR3 coding DNA: TGCAGTGCATACGACAGGCGCGGCTATGGCTACACCTTC. Amino acids: CSAYDRRGYGYTF.

The chain carries TRBV27 and TRBJ2-1; 13 nucleotides line up with TRBD2. Germline values: CDR1 MNHEY, CDR2 SMNVEV (reference sequence). The CDR3 loop spans 19 amino acids. V lost 0 bases to trimming and J lost 0 bases; unmatched junction nucleotides: 5. The CDR3: CASSLSGLAGAGSYNEQFF. The DNA of the CDR3 is TGTGCCAGCAGTTTATCAGGACTAGCGGGGGCTGGCTCCTACAATGAGCAGTTCTTC.

V gene TRBV7-2 combines with J gene TRBJ2-7; weak D call: TRBD2 (6 bases). CDR1 SGHTA and CDR2 FQGNSA come from the germline V gene. With 1 base removed from V and 5 bases from J, the gap between germline ends came to 15 bases. The CDR3 has 15 residues. DNA for the CDR3: TGTGCCAGCAGCTTAGGGACCTCGGGGGTTGACGAGCAGTACTTC. It yields the protein CASSLGTSGVDEQYF.

The chain carries TRBV25-1 and TRBJ2-5; D not resolved. The CDR3 extends over 11 amino acids. V lost 6 bases, J lost 11 bases, and 13 bases lay in between. CDR1 MGHDK and CDR2 SYGVNS come from the germline V gene. The CDR3 sequence: CASRMWYEQYF. The DNA for the CDR3 is TGTGCCAGCAGAATGTGGTATGAGCAGTACTTC.

The rearrangement links TRBV20-1 to TRBJ1-4; 7 nucleotides match TRBD1. Germline CDR1 reads DFQATT; CDR2 reads SNEGSKA (reference sequence). The J segment lost 0 bases and the V segment lost 5 bases, leaving 3 bases of the junction unmatched. This CDR3 spans 14 amino acids. The CDR3 DNA is TGCAGTGCTTCGCAGGGGGCAACTAATGAAAAACTGTTTTTT. This encodes CSASQGATNEKLFF.

The CDR3 DNA sequence: TGTGCCAGCAGCTTGGGTAGATTGTTGCATACGCAGTATTTT. It codes for CASSLGRLLHTQYF. The chain links TRBV5-6 to TRBJ2-3; D not certain. V lost 0 bases, J lost 7 bases, and 12 bases lay in between. Germline-derived CDR1 and CDR2 are SGHDT and YYEEEE. This CDR3 is 14 amino acids long.